This T cell receptor (beta chain) stems from a study of blood T cell repertoires in COVID-19. Study-wide background: Nucleic acid was either cDNA or gDNA, and it came from T cells, B-cell-depleted T cells, or PBMCs.

Sequenced by immunoSEQ multiplex PCR; TCRdb stores in-frame clones only, minus some. The sample includes fewer than 300,000 clones, approximately 82% of them seen just once. Participants' reported clinical history set cohort assignment. Someone with COVID-19 had been met by exposed participants within 2 weeks before study entry. Trimming removed 5 bases from V and 9 bases from J, with 20 bases in between. Germline V CDR1 and CDR2: SGHAT, FQNNGV. There are 15 residues in the CDR3. The receptor was derived from a man aged 40-55 years who had been exposed to COVID-19. Sequencing input: PBMCs or T cells enriched from blood (not recorded which). The chain is built from TRBV11-2 and TRBJ2-4; possible D gene TRBD1, 6 bases. In nucleotides, the CDR3 is TGTGCCAGCAGCGCCCAAGGGGGTACCGAGGGCATTCAGTACTTC. It is translated as CASSAQGGTEGIQYF.